The 25 T cell receptor beta chains presented below share a single source sample, sequenced in a study of shared clonotypes between healthy human individuals. Some clones are missing from TCRdb's copy, which holds only in-frame ones; the method was immunoSEQ multiplex PCR. The top ten clones hold around 1.7% of a sample with about 2.2 million clones, about 93% of them seen once. Only CD45RO-negative cells positively selected for CCR7 counted as naive CD8 cells, so terminally differentiated effector memory CD45RA+ cells were excluded. The sequencing input was naive CD8+ T cells from PBMCs. The receptors here all came from a young man in good health. Some clones in this sample may be carry-over from other donors' samples.

The V call is TRBV27, the J call TRBJ1-5; the D is unclear. Germline values: CDR1 MNHEY, CDR2 SMNVEV (reference sequence). The V and J ends lost 5 bases and 10 bases respectively, with 18 bases between them. This CDR3 has 14 residues. CDR3 protein: CASSPRTAEVPQHF. The CDR3 coding sequence is TGTGCCAGCAGTCCACGGACGGCCGAGGTACCCCAGCATTTT.

The chain joins TRBV7-9 to TRBJ2-4; TRBD2 matches 8 bases. V was pared by 5 bases and J by 0 bases, with 9 bases of the junction left unmatched. The CDR3 extends over 17 amino acids. Per the germline V gene, CDR1 is SEHNR and CDR2 is FQNEAQ (reference sequence). CDR3 loop: CASSATLAEKAKNIQYF. CDR3 coding DNA: TGTGCCAGCAGCGCCACACTAGCGGAGAAAGCCAAAAACATTCAGTACTTC.

Written as DNA, the CDR3 is TGTGCCAGCAGTTTATTAGGGACGGATGAAAAACTGTTTTTT. Translated, it gives CASSLLGTDEKLFF. The chain couples TRBV28 to TRBJ1-4, with a weak D call TRBD1 (5 bases). Germline CDR1 is MDHEN and CDR2 is SYDVKM. The CDR3 has 14 residues. The V end was cut by 1 base, the J end by 6 bases, with 9 bases between.

In this sample, this clone turned up once. V gene TRBV10-1 combines with J gene TRBJ2-3, with 9 bases identical to TRBD1. This CDR3 region has 15 residues. Germline CDR1 and CDR2: WNHNN and SYGVQD (reference sequence). V lost 3 bases, J lost 3 bases, and 4 bases stayed unmatched. This CDR3 reads CASSDATGGTDTQYF. Written as DNA, the CDR3 is TGCGCCAGCAGTGACGCGACAGGGGGGACAGATACGCAGTATTTT.

This chain connects TRBV27 to TRBJ2-1, with D maybe TRBD1 (5 bases). This CDR3 comprises 14 residues. The germline V gene has CDR1 MNHEY and CDR2 SMNVEV (reference sequence). The ends were cut back, 6 bases at V and 6 bases at J, with 15 bases in the middle. CDR3 DNA sequence: TGTGCCAGCAGGATCGGGCAGGGCCCCAATGAGCAGTTCTTC. Protein product: CASRIGQGPNEQFF.

A remark on this clone: The sample holds other DNA sequences that translate to the same CDR3. For the CDR3, the DNA is TGTGCCAGCAGTTTTTCGGCCGGCGGGGTCTCCTACGAGCAGTACTTC. This translates into CASSFSAGGVSYEQYF. J is TRBJ2-7 and V is TRBV27; D might be TRBD2 (6 bases). Per germline, CDR1 MNHEY and CDR2 SMNVEV (reference sequence). Trimming stripped 3 bases from V and 0 bases from J, with 15 bases between. The CDR3 length is 16 residues.

The CDR3 coding sequence is TGTGCCAGCCTCGGGGGAAGAGAGATCTCCTACGAGCAGTACTTC. It is translated as CASLGGREISYEQYF. The chain has TRBV2 and TRBJ2-7, with D possibly TRBD2 on 6 matching bases. Between the trimmed V and J ends, which lost 8 bases and 0 bases, there was a span of 17 bases. There are 15 residues in the CDR3. Germline CDR1 is SNHLY and CDR2 is FYNNEI.

This clone was seen once. The genes are TRBV5-6 and TRBJ2-5; D possibly corresponds to TRBD2 (6 bases). Trimming took off 4 bases at V and 4 bases at J, with 17 bases between the two ends. The CDR3 is made up of 15 amino acids. Germline V gene data show CDR1 as SGHDT and CDR2 as YYEEEE. CDR3 region: CASSTGAGSGETQYF. The CDR3 DNA reads TGTGCCAGCAGCACAGGAGCGGGCAGTGGAGAGACCCAGTACTTC.

Details on this clone: Other DNA sequences from this sample encode an identical CDR3 as well. CDR3 nucleotide sequence: TGTGCCAGCAGCGAGGGACTAGCGGGGTACGAGCAGTACTTC. This sequence encodes CASSEGLAGYEQYF. The chain joins TRBV9 to TRBJ2-7, with 13 bases matching TRBD2. V lost 3 bases and J lost 4; bases outside the gene matches: 1. Germline V gene data show CDR1 as SGDLS and CDR2 as YYNGEE. The CDR3 is made up of 14 amino acids.

The chain joins TRBV11-2 to TRBJ1-6, with a tentative D call TRBD1 (5 bases). Germline-derived CDR1 and CDR2 are SGHAT and FQNNGV. The CDR3 length is 14 residues. Trimming removed 6 bases from V and 6 bases from J, with 12 bases in between. This CDR3 is CASSQRGLNSPLHF. The DNA for the CDR3 is TGTGCCAGCAGTCAAAGGGGTCTTAATTCACCCCTCCACTTT. Based on the CDR3 plus reference TRBV11-2 and TRBJ1-6, the full variable domain is EAGVAQSPRYKIIEKRQSVAFWCNPISGHATLYWYQQILGQGPKLLIQFQNNGVVDDSQLPKDRFSAERLKGVDSTLKIQPAKLEDSAVYLCASSQRGLNSPLHFGNGTRLTVT.

This clone showed up just a few times. V gene TRBV28 combines with J gene TRBJ1-1; D uncertain. V lost 7 bases and J 1 base, leaving 7 bases between the germline ends. Germline assignment: CDR1 MDHEN and CDR2 SYDVKM. The CDR3 contains 12 residues. The CDR3 spells CASTGENTEAFF. In DNA form, the CDR3 reads TGTGCCAGCACCGGGGAGAACACTGAAGCTTTCTTT.

For the CDR3, the DNA is TGTGCCAGCAGCTATGGACTAAACTACGAGCAGTACTTC. It codes for CASSYGLNYEQYF. The V gene is TRBV7-2, the J gene TRBJ2-7, with D maybe TRBD2 (6 bases). The CDR3 runs 13 residues. Trimming cost V 4 bases and J 3 bases, with 10 bases left between them. The V gene's germline CDR1 is SGHTA and CDR2 FQGNSA.

The CDR3 protein is CASSPSAGHIPHEQFF. CDR3 bases: TGTGCCAGCAGTCCCTCAGCGGGACATATCCCTCATGAGCAGTTCTTC. The chain has TRBV27 and TRBJ2-1; TRBD2 is a possible D gene (7 bases). Germline CDR1 is MNHEY and CDR2 is SMNVEV (reference sequence). Trimming shortened V by 5 bases and J by 8 bases, and 22 bases separated the two germline ends. CDR3 size: 16 residues.

The rearrangement joins TRBV28 to TRBJ2-7; D possibly corresponds to TRBD1 (6 bases). V lost 5 bases and J lost 3, with 17 bases in between. The CDR3 is made up of 15 amino acids. CDR1 is MDHEN, CDR2 SYDVKM, per germline. The CDR3 reads CASSPPRDIDYEQYF. The CDR3 nucleotides are TGTGCCAGCAGTCCTCCACGGGACATCGACTACGAGCAGTACTTC.

This chain uses TRBV5-6 with TRBJ2-1; TRBD2 agrees at 11 bases. This CDR3 has 16 residues. The V gene end was trimmed by 4 bases and the J gene end by 3 bases; junction bases not matched to a gene: 6. CDR1 SGHDT and CDR2 YYEEEE come from the germline V gene. The CDR3 bases are TGTGCCAGCAGCATTTTAGCGGGAGGGGTCTACAATGAGCAGTTCTTC. Translated: CASSILAGGVYNEQFF.

The chain uses TRBV5-1 and TRBJ1-1; D perhaps matches TRBD1 (5 bases). The CDR3 length is 13 residues. V lost 6 bases, J lost 7 bases, and 16 bases lay in between. The germline V gene has CDR1 SGHRS and CDR2 YFSETQ. The CDR3 loop is CASNMVGGDEAFF. CDR3 nucleotides: TGCGCCAGCAACATGGTCGGGGGGGATGAAGCTTTCTTT.

In its sample, this clone was seen a few times. The rearrangement uses TRBV7-8 and TRBJ2-7; D gene ambiguous. The V end was cut by 5 bases, the J end by 6 bases, with 14 bases between. This CDR3 comprises 13 residues. Germline values: CDR1 SGHVS, CDR2 FQNEAQ. The DNA for the CDR3 is TGTGCCAGCAGCCGTGACGACCCCTTCGAGCAGTACTTC. This codes for CASSRDDPFEQYF.

The V and J genes are TRBV4-3 and TRBJ2-3; 7 bases are a match to TRBD2. The trim removed 5 bases at V and 3 bases at J, leaving 8 bases unmatched. There are 15 residues in the CDR3. CDR1 is LGHNA and CDR2 is YSLEER in the germline V gene. For the CDR3, the DNA is TGCGCCAGCAGCAGGCGGGAGTCGGGAACAGATACGCAGTATTTT. Protein product: CASSRRESGTDTQYF.

To note about this clone: The germline gene is not matched at one end of the junction; a read error may be the cause. The chain is built from TRBV5-4 and TRBJ1-4; 10 nucleotides align to TRBD1. The length of the CDR3 is 14 residues. Germline lookup yields CDR1 SGHNT and CDR2 YYREEE (reference sequence). CDR3 residues: CAGSPTGGDEKLFF. For the CDR3, the DNA is TGTGCCGGCAGCCCGACAGGGGGCGATGAAAAACTGTTTTTT. Full variable domain (remainder filled in from reference TRBV5-4 and TRBJ1-4): ETGVTQSPTHLIKTRGQQVTLRCSSQSGHNTVSWYQQALGQGPQFIFQYYREEENGRGNFPPRFSGLQFPNYSSELNVNALELDDSALYLCAGSPTGGDEKLFFGSGTQLSVL.

The chain is built from TRBV30 and TRBJ2-7, with D unresolved. V gave up 3 bases and J gave up 4 bases, with 10 bases separating them. Germline CDR1 reads GTSNPN; CDR2 reads SVGIG (reference sequence). The CDR3 covers 12 residues. CDR3 in amino acids: CAWSYDIYEQYF. The DNA of the CDR3 is TGTGCCTGGAGCTACGACATATACGAGCAGTACTTC.

This rearrangement joins TRBV7-6 to TRBJ2-1, with 7 bases aligning to TRBD2. The trim removed 3 bases at V and 6 bases at J, leaving 8 bases unmatched. The CDR3 contains 15 residues. Looked up from germline, CDR1 is SGHVS and CDR2 is FNYEAQ. CDR3 DNA: TGTGCCAGCAGCTTCGGGGAGGGCCGAGGCAATGAGCAGTTCTTC. It encodes CASSFGEGRGNEQFF.

This clone was recorded once. The chain combines TRBV5-1 with TRBJ2-5; maybe TRBD2 (6 bases). Germline loops: CDR1 SGHRS, CDR2 YFSETQ. V shed 3 bases and J shed 2 bases, with 20 bases lying between them. The CDR3 has 17 amino acids. The CDR3, as DNA: TGCGCCAGCAGCTGGGGTAGGGCGGGGACCCCACAAGAGACCCAGTACTTC. It codes for CASSWGRAGTPQETQYF. The whole variable domain, filled in from reference TRBV5-1 and TRBJ2-5, reads KAGVTQTPRYLIKTRGQQVTLSCSPISGHRSVSWYQQTPGQGLQFLFEYFSETQRNKGNFPGRFSGRQFSNSRSEMNVSTLELGDSALYLCASSWGRAGTPQETQYFGPGTRLLVL.

V and J are TRBV5-1 and TRBJ2-2; 8 bases agree with TRBD2. The trim removed 1 base at V and 6 bases at J, leaving 5 bases unmatched. CDR1 is SGHRS and CDR2 is YFSETQ in the germline V gene. The CDR3 contains 15 residues. This chain's CDR3 is CASSLREGPPGELFF. The CDR3 DNA follows: TGCGCCAGCAGCTTGCGGGAGGGCCCCCCCGGGGAGCTGTTTTTT.

This chain links TRBV4-1 with TRBJ2-1; a weak D match, TRBD1 (6 bases). Looked up from germline, CDR1 is MGHRA and CDR2 is YSYEKL. The CDR3 loop spans 15 amino acids. V lost 0 bases, J lost 6 bases, and 12 bases lay in between. CDR3 amino acids: CASSQEGWGLNEQFF. DNA for the CDR3: TGCGCCAGCAGCCAAGAGGGTTGGGGGCTCAATGAGCAGTTCTTC.

J is TRBJ2-7 and V is TRBV13; D is possibly TRBD2 (6 bases). CDR1 and CDR2 from the germline V gene are PRHDT and FYEKMQ (reference sequence). V lost 1 base, J lost 0 bases, and 10 bases lay in between. The CDR3 sequence is 15 residues long. CDR3 bases: TGTGCCAGCAGCTTAGAGCGGACTACCTCCTACGAGCAGTACTTC. Its translation: CASSLERTTSYEQYF.